This T cell receptor beta chain was profiled in a study of T cell changes during pregnancy in multiple sclerosis. TCRdb keeps only in-frame clones here, not all; method: immunoSEQ multiplex PCR. Of 50,000 to 75,000 clones in the sample, around nine tenths were seen once. This CDR3 contains 16 residues. V lost 5 bases, J lost 3 bases, and 11 bases stayed unmatched. CDR1 and CDR2 from the germline V gene are SGHTA and FQGNSA. The chain uses TRBV7-2 and TRBJ2-3, with TRBD2 identical over 7 bases. This TCR derives from a female donor in good health, enrolled as a control in a pregnancy study. Sequenced here: peripheral blood, sampled in the first trimester of pregnancy. The CDR3 DNA follows: TGTGCCAGCAGCCCTCGGACTAGGATGGTGACAGATACGCAGTATTTT. Protein product: CASSPRTRMVTDTQYF.